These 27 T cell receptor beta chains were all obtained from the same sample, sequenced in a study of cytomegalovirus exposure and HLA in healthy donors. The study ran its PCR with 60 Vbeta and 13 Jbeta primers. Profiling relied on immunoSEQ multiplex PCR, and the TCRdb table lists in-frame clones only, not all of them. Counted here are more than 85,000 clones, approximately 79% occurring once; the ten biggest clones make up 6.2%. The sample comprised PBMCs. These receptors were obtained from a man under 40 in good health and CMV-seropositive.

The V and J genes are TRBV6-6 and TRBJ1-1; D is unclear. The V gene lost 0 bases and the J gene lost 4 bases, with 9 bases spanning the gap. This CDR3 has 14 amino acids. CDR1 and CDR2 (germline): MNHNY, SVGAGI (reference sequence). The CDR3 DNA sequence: TGTGCCAGCAGTTACTCGATGCCAGGCACTGAAGCTTTCTTT. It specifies CASSYSMPGTEAFF.

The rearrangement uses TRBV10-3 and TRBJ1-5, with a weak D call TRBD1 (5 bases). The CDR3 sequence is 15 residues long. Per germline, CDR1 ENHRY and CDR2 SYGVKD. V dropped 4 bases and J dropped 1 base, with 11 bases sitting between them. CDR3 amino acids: CAISAGMESNQPQHF. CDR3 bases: TGTGCCATCAGTGCAGGGATGGAAAGCAATCAGCCCCAGCATTTT.

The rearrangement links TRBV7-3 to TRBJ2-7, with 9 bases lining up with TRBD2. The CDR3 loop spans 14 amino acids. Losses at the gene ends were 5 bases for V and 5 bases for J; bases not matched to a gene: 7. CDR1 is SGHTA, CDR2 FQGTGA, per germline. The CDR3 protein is CASSPSGGIDEQYF. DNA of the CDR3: TGTGCCAGCAGCCCAAGCGGGGGGATCGACGAGCAGTACTTC.

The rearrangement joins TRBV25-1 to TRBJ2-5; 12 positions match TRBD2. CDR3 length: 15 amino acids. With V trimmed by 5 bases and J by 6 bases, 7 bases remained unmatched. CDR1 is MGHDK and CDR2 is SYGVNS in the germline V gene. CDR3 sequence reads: CASSRPSGGGKTQYF. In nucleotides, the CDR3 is TGTGCCAGCAGTCGGCCTAGCGGGGGGGGCAAGACCCAGTACTTC.

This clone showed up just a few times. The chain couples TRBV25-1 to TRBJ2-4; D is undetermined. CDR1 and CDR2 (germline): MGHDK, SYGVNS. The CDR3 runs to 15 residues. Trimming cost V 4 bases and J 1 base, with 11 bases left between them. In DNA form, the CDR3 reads TGTGCCAGCAGTGGCGGTGAGACTGCCAAAAACATTCAGTACTTC. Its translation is CASSGGETAKNIQYF. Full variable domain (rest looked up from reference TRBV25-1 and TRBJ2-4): EADIYQTPRYLVIGTGKKITLECSQTMGHDKMYWYQQDPGMELHLIHYSYGVNSTEKGDLSSESTVSRIRTEHFPLTLESARPSHTSQYLCASSGGETAKNIQYFGAGTRLSVL.

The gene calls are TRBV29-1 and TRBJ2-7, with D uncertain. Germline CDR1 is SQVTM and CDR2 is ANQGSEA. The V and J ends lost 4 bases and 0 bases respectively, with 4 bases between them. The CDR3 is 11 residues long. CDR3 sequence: CSVAGSYEQYF. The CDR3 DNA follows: TGCAGCGTTGCAGGCTCCTACGAGCAGTACTTC.

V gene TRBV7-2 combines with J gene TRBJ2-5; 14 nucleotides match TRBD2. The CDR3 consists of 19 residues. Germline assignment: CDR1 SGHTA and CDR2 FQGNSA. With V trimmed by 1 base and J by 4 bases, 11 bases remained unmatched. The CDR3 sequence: CASSLGVTSGGAVPETQYF. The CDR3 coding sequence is TGTGCCAGCAGCTTAGGGGTGACTAGCGGGGGGGCGGTTCCAGAGACCCAGTACTTC.

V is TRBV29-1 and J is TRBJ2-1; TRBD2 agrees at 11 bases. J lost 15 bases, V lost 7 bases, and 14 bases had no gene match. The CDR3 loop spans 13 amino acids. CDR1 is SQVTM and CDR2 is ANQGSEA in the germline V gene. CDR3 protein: CSEVETSGERPFF. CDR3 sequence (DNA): TGCAGCGAGGTGGAGACTAGCGGGGAACGACCGTTCTTC.

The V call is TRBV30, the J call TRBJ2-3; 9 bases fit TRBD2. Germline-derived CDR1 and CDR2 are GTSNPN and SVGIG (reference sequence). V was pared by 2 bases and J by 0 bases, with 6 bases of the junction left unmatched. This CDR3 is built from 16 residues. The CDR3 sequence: CAWSRRAGGSTDTQYF. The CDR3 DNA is TGTGCCTGGAGTCGGCGAGCGGGGGGCAGCACAGATACGCAGTATTTT.

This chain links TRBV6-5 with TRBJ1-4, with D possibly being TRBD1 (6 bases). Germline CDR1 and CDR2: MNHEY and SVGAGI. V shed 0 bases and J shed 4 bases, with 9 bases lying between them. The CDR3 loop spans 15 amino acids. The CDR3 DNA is TGTGCCAGCAGTTACTCGCGAGGGGGTAATGAAAAACTGTTTTTT. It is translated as CASSYSRGGNEKLFF.

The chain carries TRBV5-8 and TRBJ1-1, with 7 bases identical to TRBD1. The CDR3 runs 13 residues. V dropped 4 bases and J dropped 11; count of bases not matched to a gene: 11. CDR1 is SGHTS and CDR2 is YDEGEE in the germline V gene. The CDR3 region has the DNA TGTGCCAGCAGCCCGGACAGGACGCCCTCGGCTTTCTTT. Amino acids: CASSPDRTPSAFF.

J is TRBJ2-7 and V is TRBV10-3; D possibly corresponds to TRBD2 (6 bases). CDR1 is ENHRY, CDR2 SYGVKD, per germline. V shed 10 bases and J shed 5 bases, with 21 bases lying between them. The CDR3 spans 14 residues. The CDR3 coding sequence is TGTGCCACCATGGGGGGTCTAGTCGGAAACGAGCAGTACTTC. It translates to CATMGGLVGNEQYF.

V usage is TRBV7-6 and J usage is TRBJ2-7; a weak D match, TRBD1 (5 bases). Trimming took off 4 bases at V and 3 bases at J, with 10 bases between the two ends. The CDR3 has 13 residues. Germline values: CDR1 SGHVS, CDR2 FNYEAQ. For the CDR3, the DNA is TGTGCCAGCAGCTACGGACATAACTACGAGCAGTACTTC. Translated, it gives CASSYGHNYEQYF. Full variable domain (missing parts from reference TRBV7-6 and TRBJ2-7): GAGVSQSPRYKVTKRGQDVALRCDPISGHVSLYWYRQALGQGPEFLTYFNYEAQQDKSGLPNDRFSAERPEGSISTLTIQRTEQRDSAMYRCASSYGHNYEQYFGPGTRLTVT.

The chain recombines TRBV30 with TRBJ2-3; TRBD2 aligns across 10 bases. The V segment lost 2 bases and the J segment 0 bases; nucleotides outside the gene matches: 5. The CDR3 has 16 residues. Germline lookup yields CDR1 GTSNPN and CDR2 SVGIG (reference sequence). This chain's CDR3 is CAWSPLAGTSTDTQYF. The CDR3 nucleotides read TGTGCCTGGAGTCCACTAGCGGGGACTAGCACAGATACGCAGTATTTT.

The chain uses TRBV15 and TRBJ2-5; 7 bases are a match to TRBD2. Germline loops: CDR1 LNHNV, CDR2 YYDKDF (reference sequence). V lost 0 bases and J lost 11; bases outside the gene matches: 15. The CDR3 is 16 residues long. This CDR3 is CATSRDPAGTTGEQYF. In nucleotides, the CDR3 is TGTGCCACCAGCAGAGATCCCGCGGGGACTACGGGGGAGCAGTACTTC.

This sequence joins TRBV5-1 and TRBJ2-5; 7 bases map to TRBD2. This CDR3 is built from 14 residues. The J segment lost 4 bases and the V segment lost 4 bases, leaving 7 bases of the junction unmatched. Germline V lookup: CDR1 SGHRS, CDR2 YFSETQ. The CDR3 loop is CASSDGGRGETQYF. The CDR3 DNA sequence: TGCGCCAGCAGCGACGGGGGGAGGGGAGAGACCCAGTACTTC.

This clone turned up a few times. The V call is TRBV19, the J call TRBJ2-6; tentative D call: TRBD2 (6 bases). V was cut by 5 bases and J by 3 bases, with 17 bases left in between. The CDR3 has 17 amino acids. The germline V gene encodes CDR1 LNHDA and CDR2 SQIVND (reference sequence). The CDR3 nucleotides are TGTGCCAGTAGTGGCGGCGGGAAGTTAAGTGGGGCCAACGTCCTGACTTTC. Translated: CASSGGGKLSGANVLTF.

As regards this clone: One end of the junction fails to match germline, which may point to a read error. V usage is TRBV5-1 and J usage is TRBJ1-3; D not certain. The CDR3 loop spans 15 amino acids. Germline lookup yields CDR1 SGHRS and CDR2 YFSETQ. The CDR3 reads CASSLGPYSGNTIYF. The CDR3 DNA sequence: TGCGCCAGCAGTTTGGGTCCCTACTCTGGAAACACCATATATTTT. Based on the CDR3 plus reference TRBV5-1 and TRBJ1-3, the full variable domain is KAGVTQTPRYLIKTRGQQVTLSCSPISGHRSVSWYQQTPGQGLQFLFEYFSETQRNKGNFPGRFSGRQFSNSRSEMNVSTLELGDSALYLCASSLGPYSGNTIYFGEGSWLTVV.

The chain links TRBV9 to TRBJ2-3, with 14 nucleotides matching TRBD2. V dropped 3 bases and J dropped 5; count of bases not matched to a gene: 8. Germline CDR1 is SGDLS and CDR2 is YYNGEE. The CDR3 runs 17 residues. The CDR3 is CASSASTSGGAKDTQYF. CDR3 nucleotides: TGTGCCAGCAGCGCCTCGACTAGCGGGGGGGCCAAAGATACGCAGTATTTT.

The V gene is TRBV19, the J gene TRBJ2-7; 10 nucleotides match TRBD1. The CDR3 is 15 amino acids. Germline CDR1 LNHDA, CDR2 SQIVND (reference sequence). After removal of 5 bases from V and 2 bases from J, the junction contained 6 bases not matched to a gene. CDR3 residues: CASSGRDRGTYEQYF. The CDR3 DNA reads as TGTGCCAGTAGTGGCCGGGACAGGGGAACCTACGAGCAGTACTTC.

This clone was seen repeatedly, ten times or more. The CDR3 nucleotides read TGCGCCAGCAGCCAGACGGGACTAGCGGGATTTGTGGAGACCCAGTACTTC. The encoded protein is CASSQTGLAGFVETQYF. The chain links TRBV4-1 to TRBJ2-5, with 13 positions matching TRBD2. This CDR3 is 17 amino acids long. Germline trimming cut 3 bases from V and 5 bases from J; bases unmatched to any gene: 9. The germline V gene has CDR1 MGHRA and CDR2 YSYEKL.

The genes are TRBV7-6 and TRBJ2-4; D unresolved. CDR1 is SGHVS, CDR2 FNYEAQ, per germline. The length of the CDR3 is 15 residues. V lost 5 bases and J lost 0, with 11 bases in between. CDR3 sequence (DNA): TGTGCCAGCAGCCGACTGCGACTAGCCAAAAACATTCAGTACTTC. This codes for CASSRLRLAKNIQYF.

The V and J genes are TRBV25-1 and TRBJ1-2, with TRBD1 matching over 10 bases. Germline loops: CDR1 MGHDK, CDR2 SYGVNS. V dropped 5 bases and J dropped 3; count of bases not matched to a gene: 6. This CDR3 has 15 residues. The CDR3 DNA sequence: TGTGCCAGCAGTAACCCGGGGACAGGGGACTATGGCTACACCTTC. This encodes CASSNPGTGDYGYTF.

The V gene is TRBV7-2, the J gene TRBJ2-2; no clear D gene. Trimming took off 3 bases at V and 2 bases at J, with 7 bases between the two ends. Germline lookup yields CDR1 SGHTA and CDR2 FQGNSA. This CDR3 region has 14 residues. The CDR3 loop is CASSFSRNTGELFF. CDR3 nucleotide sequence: TGTGCCAGCAGCTTTTCTAGAAACACCGGGGAGCTGTTTTTT.

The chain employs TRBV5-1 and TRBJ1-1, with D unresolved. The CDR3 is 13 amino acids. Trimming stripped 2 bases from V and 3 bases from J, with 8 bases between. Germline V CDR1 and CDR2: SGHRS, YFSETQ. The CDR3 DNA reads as TGCGCCAGCAGCTTCGGTCGGGACACTGAAGCTTTCTTT. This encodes CASSFGRDTEAFF.

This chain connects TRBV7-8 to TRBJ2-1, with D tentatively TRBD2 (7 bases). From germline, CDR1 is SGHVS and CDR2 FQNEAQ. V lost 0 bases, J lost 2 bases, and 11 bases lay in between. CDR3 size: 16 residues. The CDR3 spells CASSLAGGGPYNEQFF. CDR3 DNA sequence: TGTGCCAGCAGCTTAGCGGGCGGGGGCCCCTACAATGAGCAGTTCTTC.

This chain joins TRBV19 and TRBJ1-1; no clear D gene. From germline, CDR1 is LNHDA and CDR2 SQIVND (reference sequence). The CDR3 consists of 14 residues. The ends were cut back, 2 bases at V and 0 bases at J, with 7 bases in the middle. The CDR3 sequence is CASSINLVNTEAFF. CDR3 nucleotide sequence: TGTGCCAGTAGTATAAATCTAGTGAACACTGAAGCTTTCTTT.